This T cell receptor beta chain is drawn from a study of T cell changes during pregnancy in multiple sclerosis. Per the germline V gene, CDR1 is SGHTS and CDR2 is YDEGEE. V dropped 0 bases and J dropped 3 bases, with 12 bases sitting between them. This CDR3 spans 15 amino acids. Using immunoSEQ multiplex PCR, the repertoire was profiled, and TCRdb retains in-frame clones only, with some absent. The table records 40,000 to 55,000 clones, approximately 89% of them present only once. Sequences were derived from CD8+ T cells from peripheral blood mononuclear cells, sampled in the second trimester of pregnancy. The rearrangement joins TRBV5-8 to TRBJ2-5, with D maybe TRBD2 (7 bases). This TCR was sampled from a female donor with multiple sclerosis, enrolled in a pregnancy study. The CDR3 loop is CASSLGRGAKETQYF. The CDR3 region has the DNA TGTGCCAGCAGCTTGGGACGGGGGGCCAAAGAGACCCAGTACTTC.